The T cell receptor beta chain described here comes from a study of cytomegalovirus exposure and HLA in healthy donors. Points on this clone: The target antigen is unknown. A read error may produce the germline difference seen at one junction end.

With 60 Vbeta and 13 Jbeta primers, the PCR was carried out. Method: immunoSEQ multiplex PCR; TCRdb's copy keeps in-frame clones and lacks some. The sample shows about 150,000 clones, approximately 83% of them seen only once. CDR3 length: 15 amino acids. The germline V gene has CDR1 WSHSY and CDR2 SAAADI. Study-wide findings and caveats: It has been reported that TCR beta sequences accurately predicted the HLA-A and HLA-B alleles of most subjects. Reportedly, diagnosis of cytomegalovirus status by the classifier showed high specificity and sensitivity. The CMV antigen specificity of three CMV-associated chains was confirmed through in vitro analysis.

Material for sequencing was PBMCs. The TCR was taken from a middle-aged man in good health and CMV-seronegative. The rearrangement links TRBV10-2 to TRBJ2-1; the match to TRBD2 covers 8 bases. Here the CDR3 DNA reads TGTGCCAGCAGAGATAGCGGGGCCCCTCTGGATGAGCAGTTCTTC. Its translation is CASRDSGAPLDEQFF.